Each of the 3 T cell receptor beta chains below was sequenced from the same sample in a study of blood T cell repertoires in COVID-19. TCRdb's copy holds only in-frame clones and misses some; the assay was immunoSEQ multiplex PCR. Of around 230,000 clones in the sample, approximately 84% were seen once. Sequenced: peripheral blood. The source is a woman of 80 years or more with acute or convalescent COVID-19.

This chain links TRBV19 with TRBJ1-2, with 8 positions matching TRBD1. This CDR3 is built from 14 residues. The V segment lost 3 bases and the J segment 6 bases; nucleotides outside the gene matches: 6. Per the germline V gene, CDR1 is LNHDA and CDR2 is SQIVND (reference sequence). CDR3 coding DNA: TGTGCCAGTAGTATTCAGGGGGCATCCCATGGCTACACCTTC. It specifies CASSIQGASHGYTF.

This chain uses TRBV3-1 (or the pseudogene TRBV3-2) with TRBJ2-7; a possible D gene is TRBD2 (5 bases). V was trimmed by 3 bases and J by 7 bases, leaving 13 bases between them. Germline CDR1 reads LGHDT; CDR2 reads YNNKEL (reference sequence). The CDR3 consists of 13 residues. Here the CDR3 DNA reads TGTGCCAGCAGCCAGGGAAAAGCGGCTGAGCAGTACTTC. This codes for CASSQGKAAEQYF.

CDR3 in DNA: TGTGCCAGCAGCACTGGACAGGGGGGCATAAATGAGCAGTTCTTC. This codes for CASSTGQGGINEQFF. The rearrangement joins TRBV7-7 to TRBJ2-1, with TRBD1 identical over 10 bases. Trimming cost V 5 bases and J 7 bases; bases outside gene matches: 8. This CDR3 contains 15 residues. Germline V gene sequence: CDR1 SSHAT, CDR2 FNYEAQ (reference sequence).